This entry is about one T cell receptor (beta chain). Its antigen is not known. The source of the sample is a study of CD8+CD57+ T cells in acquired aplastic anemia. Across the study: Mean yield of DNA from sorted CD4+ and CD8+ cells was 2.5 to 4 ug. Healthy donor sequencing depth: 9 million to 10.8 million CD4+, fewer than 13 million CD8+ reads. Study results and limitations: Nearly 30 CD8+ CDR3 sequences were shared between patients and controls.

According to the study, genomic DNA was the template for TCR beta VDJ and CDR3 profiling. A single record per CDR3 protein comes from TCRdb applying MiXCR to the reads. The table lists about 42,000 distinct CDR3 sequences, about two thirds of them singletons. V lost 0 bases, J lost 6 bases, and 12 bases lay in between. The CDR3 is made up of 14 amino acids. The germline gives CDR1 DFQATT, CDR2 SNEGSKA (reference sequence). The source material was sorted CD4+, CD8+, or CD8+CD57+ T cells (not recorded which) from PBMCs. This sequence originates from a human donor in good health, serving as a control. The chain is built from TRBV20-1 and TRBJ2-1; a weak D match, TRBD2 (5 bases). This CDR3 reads CSARDWRNFNEQFF. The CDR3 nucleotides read TGCAGTGCTAGAGATTGGAGGAATTTCAATGAGCAGTTCTTC.